The clone carrying this TCR beta chain was seen once. This entry comes from a study of blood T cell repertoires in COVID-19. Study as a whole: Donors in the United States, Italy and Spain gave samples during acute or convalescent COVID-19. From T cells, B-cell-depleted T cells, or PBMCs came the material, which was cDNA or gDNA.

In the authors' methods: Amplification with reference gene primers provided the estimates of nucleated cell counts. Measured with immunoSEQ multiplex PCR; TCRdb has only the in-frame clones, and not every one. V and J calls and clone size come straight from that table; D and trimming were deduced from the DNA. The table includes 310,000 or so clones, 87% detected once. Losses at the gene ends were 3 bases for V and 8 bases for J; bases not matched to a gene: 13. Germline V lookup: CDR1 SGHVS, CDR2 FNYEAQ. The CDR3 loop spans 17 amino acids. Sequencing used peripheral blood. The chain carries TRBV7-6 and TRBJ2-1; 10 nucleotides match TRBD2. The sequence was obtained from a woman aged 50 to 60 who had recovered from COVID-19. The CDR3: CASSLSRLAGAWDEQFF. The CDR3 nucleotides are TGTGCCAGCAGCTTGAGTAGGCTAGCGGGAGCCTGGGATGAGCAGTTCTTC.